This record looks at one T cell receptor (beta chain) sequence and its context. In the original workflow: By means of reference gene primer amplification, nucleated cell counts were estimated. Assay: immunoSEQ multiplex PCR; the TCRdb copy retains only in-frame clones and omits some. That table is the source of V, J and clone size, and D and trimming were worked out from the DNA. The sample contains fewer than 200,000 clones, 70% to 85% of which appear only once. This entry comes from a study of blood T cell repertoires in COVID-19. Whole-study context: There were acute and convalescent COVID-19 samples, and they came from the United States, Italy and Spain. T cells, B-cell-depleted T cells, or PBMCs supplied cDNA or gDNA.

Germline V gene lookup returns CDR1 SGDLS and CDR2 YYNGEE. The CDR3 is made up of 14 amino acids. The V end lost 2 bases, the J end lost 0 bases, and 5 bases lay between the germline ends. This receptor was taken from a man aged 55 to 70 who had recovered from COVID-19. The chain recombines TRBV9 with TRBJ2-2; TRBD2 might be the D (5 bases). The specimen was peripheral blood. CDR3 in amino acids: CASSVGTNTGELFF. The CDR3 nucleotides are TGTGCCAGCAGCGTCGGGACGAACACCGGGGAGCTGTTTTTT.